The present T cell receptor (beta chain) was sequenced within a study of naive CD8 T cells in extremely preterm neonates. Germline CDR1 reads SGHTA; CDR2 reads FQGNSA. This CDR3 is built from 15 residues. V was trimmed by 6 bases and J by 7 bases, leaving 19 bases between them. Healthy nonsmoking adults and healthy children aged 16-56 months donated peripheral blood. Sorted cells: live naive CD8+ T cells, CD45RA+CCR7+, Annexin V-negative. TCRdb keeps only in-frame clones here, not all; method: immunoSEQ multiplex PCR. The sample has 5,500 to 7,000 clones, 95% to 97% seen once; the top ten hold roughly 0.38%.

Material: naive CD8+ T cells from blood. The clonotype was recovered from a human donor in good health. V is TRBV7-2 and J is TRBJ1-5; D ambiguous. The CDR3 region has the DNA TGTGCCAGCAGTTTAACGCTCACGGGGTCCCAGCCCCAGCATTTT. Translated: CASSLTLTGSQPQHF.